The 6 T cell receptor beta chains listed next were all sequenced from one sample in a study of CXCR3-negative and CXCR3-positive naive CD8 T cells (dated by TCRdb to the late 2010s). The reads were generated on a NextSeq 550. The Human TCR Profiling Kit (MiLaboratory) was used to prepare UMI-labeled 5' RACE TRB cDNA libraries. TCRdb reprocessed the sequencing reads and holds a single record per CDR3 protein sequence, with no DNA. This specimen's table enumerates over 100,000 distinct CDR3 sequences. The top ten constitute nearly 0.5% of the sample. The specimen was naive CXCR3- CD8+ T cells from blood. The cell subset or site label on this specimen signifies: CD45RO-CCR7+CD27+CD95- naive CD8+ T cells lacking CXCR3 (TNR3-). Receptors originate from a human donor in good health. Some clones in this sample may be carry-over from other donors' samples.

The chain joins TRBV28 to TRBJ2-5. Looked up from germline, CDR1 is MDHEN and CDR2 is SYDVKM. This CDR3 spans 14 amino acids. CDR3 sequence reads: CASSFSSGGETQYF.

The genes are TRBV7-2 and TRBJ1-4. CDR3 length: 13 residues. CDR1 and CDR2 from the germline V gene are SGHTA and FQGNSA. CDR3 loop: CASSLHINEKLFF.

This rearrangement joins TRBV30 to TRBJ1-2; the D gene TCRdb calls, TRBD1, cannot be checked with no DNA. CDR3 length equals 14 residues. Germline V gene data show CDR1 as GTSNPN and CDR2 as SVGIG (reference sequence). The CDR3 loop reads CAWKDRVPNYGYTF. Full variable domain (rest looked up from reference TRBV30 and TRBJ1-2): SQTIHQWPATLVQPVGSPLSLECTVEGTSNPNLYWYRQAAGRGLQLLFYSVGIGQISSEVPQNLSASRPQDRQFILSSKKLLLSDSGFYLCAWKDRVPNYGYTFGSGTRLTVV.

The CDR3 loop reads CASSPHGAGGPDEQFF. The chain employs TRBV4-3 and TRBJ2-1; the TRBD2 assignment by TCRdb is unverifiable without DNA. Germline V gene lookup returns CDR1 LGHNA and CDR2 YSLEER. The CDR3 sequence is 16 residues long.

CDR3 region: CSASPYGGRYQETQYF. The chain uses TRBV20-1 and TRBJ2-5; TCRdb indicates TRBD1, and absent DNA this call remains unverified. CDR1 is DFQATT, CDR2 SNEGSKA, per germline (reference sequence). This CDR3 comprises 16 residues.

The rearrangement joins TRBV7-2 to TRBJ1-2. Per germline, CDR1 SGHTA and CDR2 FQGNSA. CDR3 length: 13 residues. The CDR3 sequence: CASSVERHYGYTF.